These 18 T cell receptor beta chains share one sample of origin, sequenced in a study of tumor-infiltrating lymphocytes in primary liver carcinoma. With 400 to 550 ng total RNA as template and a constant-region primer, TCR beta cDNA was made. Slightly modified ARM-PCR, run as three nested multiplex PCR rounds, produced the TCR beta libraries. TRBV1-TRBV30 forward primers paired with a C-beta reverse primer were used in the first two PCR rounds, which ran about 11 cycles each. TCRdb called the multiplex PCR reads again in MiXCR, with one record for every CDR3 protein. Of 55,000 to 65,000 distinct CDR3 sequences listed, less than 75% are singletons. The source material, about 18-33 mg of unsorted bulk tissue, was used to co-extract RNA and DNA. Specimen: liver tumor tissue from sampling region 2. Subset meaning: tumor region T2, inferior pole. Every receptor here comes from a middle-aged man with primary liver carcinoma and hepatitis B virus infection.

CDR3 DNA: TGTGCCAGCAGCACTCCGGGAGGGCGGACAGATACGCAGTATTTT. It translates to CASSTPGGRTDTQYF. The J gene is TRBJ2-3, the V gene TRBV11-2; 8 bases align to TRBD2. V lost 5 bases and J lost 3; bases outside the gene matches: 7. Germline V gives CDR1 SGHAT, CDR2 FQNNGV. CDR3 length: 15 amino acids.

A single count supports this clonotype. V and J are TRBV29-1 and TRBJ2-3; D is possibly TRBD2 (5 bases). The CDR3 contains 15 residues. Per germline, CDR1 SQVTM and CDR2 ANQGSEA. Trimming took off 5 bases at V and 2 bases at J, with 17 bases between the two ends. CDR3 bases: TGCAGCGTTCGAAAGACCCCTGACTACACAGATACGCAGTATTTT. Protein: CSVRKTPDYTDTQYF.

About this clonotype: Its ends do not fully match the called genes, so a read error is possible. This CDR3 reads CASAQTDRFSGGLFF. Written as DNA, the CDR3 is TGCGCCAGCGCGCAGACGGACAGGTTCTCCGGGGGGCTGTTTTTT. The V and J genes are TRBV4-1 and TRBJ2-2; D is possibly TRBD1 (7 bases). Germline V lookup: CDR1 MGHRA, CDR2 YSYEKL. The CDR3 has 15 residues.

This clonotype is a singleton in its sample. The chain joins TRBV30 to TRBJ1-1, with 10 bases identical to TRBD1. Trimming cost V 4 bases and J 7 bases; bases outside gene matches: 15. The CDR3 is 16 residues long. Germline lookup yields CDR1 GTSNPN and CDR2 SVGIG (reference sequence). The DNA for the CDR3 is TGTGCCTGGATCCGGGACAGGGGACATGAGTTCGATGAAGCTTTCTTT. Translation: CAWIRDRGHEFDEAFF. Based on the CDR3 plus reference TRBV30 and TRBJ1-1, the full variable domain is SQTIHQWPATLVQPVGSPLSLECTVEGTSNPNLYWYRQAAGRGLQLLFYSVGIGQISSEVPQNLSASRPQDRQFILSSKKLLLSDSGFYLCAWIRDRGHEFDEAFFGQGTRLTVV.

Details on this clonotype: This CDR3 fails to terminate in the conserved phenylalanine or tryptophan, so it likely reflects a read error. The DNA is left out, because the CDR3 cannot be placed on it with certainty; the CDR3 is given as TCRdb lists it. The rearrangement joins TRBV11-2 to TRBJ2-2; TRBD2 is the table's D call and was not checked against the DNA. The CDR3 extends over 15 residues, inclusive of both ends. Per the germline V gene, CDR1 is SGHAT and CDR2 is FQNNGV. CDR3 sequence: CASSFAGLNTGEPFC.

Details on this clonotype: This CDR3 is missing its conserved last phenylalanine or tryptophan, likely due to a read error. The V gene is TRBV12-3 or TRBV12-4, the J gene TRBJ2-7, with D hard to call. V was cut by 3 bases and J by 5 bases, with 8 bases left in between. This CDR3 spans 12 amino acids. The CDR3: CASSFLAHEQYL. CDR3 bases: TGTGCCAGCAGTTTTTTGGCCCACGAGCAGTACTTA.

With respect to this clonotype: At one end the junction does not follow the germline gene, possibly because of a read error. DNA for the CDR3: TGTGCCAGCAGTTCGTTGGTCTCCTGCAATGAGCAGTTCTTC. Translation: CASSSLVSCNEQFF. The J gene is TRBJ2-1, the V gene TRBV12-3 or TRBV12-4, with no clear D. This CDR3 is built from 14 residues.

This clonotype was observed at least ten times. The V call is TRBV7-9, the J call TRBJ2-7, with D perhaps TRBD1 (6 bases). V dropped 2 bases and J dropped 6 bases, with 8 bases sitting between them. The length of the CDR3 is 12 residues. Per the germline V gene, CDR1 is SEHNR and CDR2 is FQNEAQ (reference sequence). CDR3 region: CASSLRGGEQYF. The CDR3 DNA reads as TGTGCCAGCAGCTTACGAGGGGGCGAGCAGTACTTC.

This clonotype has a handful of counts. This chain links TRBV5-5 with TRBJ2-5; D might be TRBD2 (5 bases). The CDR3 runs to 18 residues. CDR1 is SGHKS, CDR2 YYEKEE, per germline (reference sequence). Trimming cost V 4 bases and J 0 bases, with 22 bases left between them. The CDR3 region is CASSLGLIGMEYQETQYF. DNA for the CDR3: TGTGCCAGCAGCCTGGGGTTGATCGGGATGGAGTACCAAGAGACCCAGTACTTC.

Only one count was recorded for this clonotype. A read error is possible here, since a much larger clone lies one base away. This chain connects TRBV5-1 to TRBJ1-6, with D maybe TRBD1 (6 bases). The CDR3 covers 15 residues. Looked up from germline, CDR1 is SGHRS and CDR2 is YFSETQ. In DNA, the CDR3 is TGCTCCAGCAGCAATACCGGGACATATAATTCACCCCTCCACTTT. It is translated as CSSSNTGTYNSPLHF.

This clonotype occurred a few times. This CDR3 is missing its conserved last phenylalanine or tryptophan, likely due to a read error. This chain joins TRBV12-3 or TRBV12-4 and TRBJ2-1; D might be TRBD2 (5 bases). There are 13 residues in the CDR3. With 8 bases removed from V and 6 bases from J, the gap between germline ends came to 14 bases. CDR3 sequence: CASQFGGGNEQFS. For the CDR3, the DNA is TGTGCCAGCCAATTTGGCGGAGGCAATGAGCAGTTCTCC.

To note about this clonotype: An end of the junction differs from the germline gene, which may be a read error. The rearrangement uses TRBV4-1 and TRBJ2-5, with no clear D. CDR3 length: 14 residues. From germline, CDR1 is MGHRA and CDR2 YSYEKL. The CDR3 here is CTSALHIRQETQYF. CDR3 nucleotide sequence: TGCACCAGCGCCCTCCATATAAGGCAAGAGACCCAGTACTTC.

The genes are TRBV6-1 and TRBJ2-1, with D hard to call. The CDR3 covers 17 residues. V was shortened by 0 bases and J by 4 bases, with 16 bases between the two germline ends. From germline, CDR1 is MNHNS and CDR2 SASEGT. The CDR3 protein is CASSEAQGRSSYNEQFF. Here the CDR3 DNA reads TGTGCCAGCAGTGAAGCGCAAGGTAGATCCTCGTACAATGAGCAGTTCTTC.

The chain links TRBV10-3 to TRBJ2-1; 7 bases fit TRBD2. The germline gives CDR1 ENHRY, CDR2 SYGVKD. The CDR3 contains 14 residues. V gave up 10 bases and J gave up 8 bases; unmatched junction bases: 14. DNA of the CDR3: TGTGCCACATACCCGGGACTAACGAGCGATGAGCAGTTCTTC. This codes for CATYPGLTSDEQFF.

CDR3 coding DNA: TGTGCCAGTAGCCTTCCTGGCGGATACGAGCAGTACTTC. Translated: CASSLPGGYEQYF. The genes are TRBV11-2 and TRBJ2-7; no firm D call. This CDR3 is built from 13 residues. Germline V CDR1 and CDR2: SGHAT, FQNNGV. Trimming removed 9 bases at V and 4 bases at J, with 16 bases between.

Notes on this clonotype: The CDR3 does not end in the conserved phenylalanine or tryptophan, so this is likely a read error. The rearrangement links TRBV4-3 to TRBJ2-1; D possibly uses TRBD1 or TRBD2 (6 bases each). The CDR3 sequence is 16 residues long. Germline V CDR1 and CDR2: LGHNA, YSLEER. CDR3 nucleotide sequence: TGCGCCAGCAGCCACGTAGGGGGGAGCTCCTACAATGAACAGTTCTTA. It is translated as CASSHVGGSSYNEQFL.

In nucleotides, the CDR3 is TGTGCCAGAAGCCCCGAGGGCAGGGTGTCCCACTATGGCTACACCTTC. It specifies CARSPEGRVSHYGYTF. The rearrangement links TRBV7-9 to TRBJ1-2; TRBD1 might be the D (5 bases). The CDR3 has 16 amino acids. The germline CDR1 and CDR2 sequences are SEHNR and FQNEAQ (reference sequence). Trimming left V 9 bases short and J 3 bases short, with 23 bases between. The full variable domain, with the rest looked up from reference TRBV7-9 and TRBJ1-2, is DTGVSQNPRHKITKRGQNVTFRCDPISEHNRLYWYRQTLGQGPEFLTYFQNEAQLEKSRLLSDRFSAERPKGSFSTLEIQRTEQGDSAMYLCARSPEGRVSHYGYTFGSGTRLTVV.

Turning to this clonotype: A much larger clone lies one base from this, so it may be a read error. This CDR3 is CASGLSFNEQYF. CDR3 DNA: TGTGCCAGCGGCCTTAGCTTCAACGAGCAGTACTTC. This chain joins TRBV7-8 and TRBJ2-7; D not resolved. CDR1 is SGHVS and CDR2 is FQNEAQ in the germline V gene. The CDR3 spans 12 residues. Between the trimmed V and J ends, which lost 8 bases and 5 bases, there was a span of 13 bases.